This T cell receptor (beta chain) came from a study of T cells after yellow fever vaccination. Study outcomes and limitations: Reappearance after the booster was observed for most primary-vaccination clones (roughly 97% CD4, about 85% CD8). Few clonotypes appeared in both CD4 and CD8 compartments. Abundant clonotypes from the bulk population could contaminate FACS-sorted repertoires. Weaker overall, the secondary response nonetheless peaked faster (day 5 versus 15).

This clonotype was seen repeatedly, ten times or more. The antigen remains undetermined. Germline is not matched at one junction end, which may reflect a read error. TCRdb ran MiXCR on the 5' RACE reads and lists one entry per CDR3 protein. The profile shows approximately 610,000 distinct CDR3 sequences, 17% of them singletons. CDR1 is SQVTM and CDR2 is ANQGSEA in the germline V gene. The CDR3 sequence is 11 residues long. The sequence derives from a man between 18 and 35 years old who received the YFV17D yellow fever vaccine. This specimen consisted of PBMCs, obtained 5 days after the first yellow fever vaccination. The chain is built from TRBV29-1 and TRBJ2-3; D unclear. CDR3 loop: CSVDRPDTQYF. The DNA for the CDR3 is TGCAGCGTTGATCGGCCAGACACGCAGTATTTT.